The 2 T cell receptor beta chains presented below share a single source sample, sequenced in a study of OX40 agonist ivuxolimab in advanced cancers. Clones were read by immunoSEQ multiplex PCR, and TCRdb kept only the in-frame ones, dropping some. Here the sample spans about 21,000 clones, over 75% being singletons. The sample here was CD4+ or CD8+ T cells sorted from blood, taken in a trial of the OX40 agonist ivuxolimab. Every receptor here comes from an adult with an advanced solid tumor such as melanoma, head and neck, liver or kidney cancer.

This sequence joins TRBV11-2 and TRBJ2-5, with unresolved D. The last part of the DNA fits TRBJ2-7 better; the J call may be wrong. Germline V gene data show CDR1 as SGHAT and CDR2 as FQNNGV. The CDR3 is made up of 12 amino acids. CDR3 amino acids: CASSSGPYEQYF. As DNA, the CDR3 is TGTGCCAGCAGCTCCGGACCCTACGAGCAGTACTTC.

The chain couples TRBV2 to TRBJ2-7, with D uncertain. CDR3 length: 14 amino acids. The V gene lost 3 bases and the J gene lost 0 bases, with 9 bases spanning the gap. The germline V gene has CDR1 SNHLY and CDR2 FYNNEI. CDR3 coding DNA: TGTGCCAGCAGTGAGGTTGGTTTCTCCTACGAGCAGTACTTC. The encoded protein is CASSEVGFSYEQYF.